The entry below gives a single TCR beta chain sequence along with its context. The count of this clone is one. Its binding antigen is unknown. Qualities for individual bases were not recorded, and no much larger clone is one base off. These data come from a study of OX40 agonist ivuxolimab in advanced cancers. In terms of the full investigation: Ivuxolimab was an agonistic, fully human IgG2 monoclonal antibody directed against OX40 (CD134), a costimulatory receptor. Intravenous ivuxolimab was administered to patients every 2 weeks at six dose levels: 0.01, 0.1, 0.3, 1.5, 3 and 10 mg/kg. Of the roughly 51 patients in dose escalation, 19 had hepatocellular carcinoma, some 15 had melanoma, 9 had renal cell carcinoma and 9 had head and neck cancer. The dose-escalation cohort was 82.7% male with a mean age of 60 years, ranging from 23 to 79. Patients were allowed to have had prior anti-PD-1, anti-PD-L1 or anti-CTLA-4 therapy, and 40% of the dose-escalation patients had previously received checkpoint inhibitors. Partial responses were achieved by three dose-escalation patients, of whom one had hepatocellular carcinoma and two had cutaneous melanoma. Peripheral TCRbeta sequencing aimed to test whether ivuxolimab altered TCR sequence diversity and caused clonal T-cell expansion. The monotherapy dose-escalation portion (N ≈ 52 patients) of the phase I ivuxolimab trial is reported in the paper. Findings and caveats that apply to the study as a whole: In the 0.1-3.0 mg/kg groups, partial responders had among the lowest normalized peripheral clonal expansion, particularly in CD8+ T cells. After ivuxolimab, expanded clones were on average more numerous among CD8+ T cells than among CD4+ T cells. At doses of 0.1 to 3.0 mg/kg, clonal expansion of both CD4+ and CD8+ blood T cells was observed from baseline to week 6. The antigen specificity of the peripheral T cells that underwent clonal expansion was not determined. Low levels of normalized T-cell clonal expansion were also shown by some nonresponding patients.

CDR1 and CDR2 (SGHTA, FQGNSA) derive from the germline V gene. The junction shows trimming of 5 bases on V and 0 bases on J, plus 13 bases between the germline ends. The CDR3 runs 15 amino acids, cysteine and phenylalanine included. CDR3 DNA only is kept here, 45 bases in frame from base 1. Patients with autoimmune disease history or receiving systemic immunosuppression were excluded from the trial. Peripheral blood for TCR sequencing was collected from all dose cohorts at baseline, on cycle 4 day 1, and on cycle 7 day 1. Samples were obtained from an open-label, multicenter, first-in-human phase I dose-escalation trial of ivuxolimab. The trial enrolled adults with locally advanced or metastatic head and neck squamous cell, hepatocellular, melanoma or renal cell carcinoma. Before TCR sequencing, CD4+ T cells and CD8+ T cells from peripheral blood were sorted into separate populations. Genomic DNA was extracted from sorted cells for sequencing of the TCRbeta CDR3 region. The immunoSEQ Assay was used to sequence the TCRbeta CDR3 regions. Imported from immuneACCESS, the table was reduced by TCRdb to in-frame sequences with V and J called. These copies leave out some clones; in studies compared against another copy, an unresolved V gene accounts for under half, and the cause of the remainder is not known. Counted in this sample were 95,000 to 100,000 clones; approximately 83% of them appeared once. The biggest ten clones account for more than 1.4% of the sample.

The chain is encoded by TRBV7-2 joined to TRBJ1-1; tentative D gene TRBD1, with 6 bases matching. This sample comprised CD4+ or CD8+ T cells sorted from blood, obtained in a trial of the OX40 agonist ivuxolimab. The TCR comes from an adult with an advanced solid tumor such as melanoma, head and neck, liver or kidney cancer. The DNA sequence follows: TGTGCCAGCAGCCCCACAGGGTCAATGAACACTGAAGCTTTCTTT. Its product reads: CASSPTGSMNTEAFF.